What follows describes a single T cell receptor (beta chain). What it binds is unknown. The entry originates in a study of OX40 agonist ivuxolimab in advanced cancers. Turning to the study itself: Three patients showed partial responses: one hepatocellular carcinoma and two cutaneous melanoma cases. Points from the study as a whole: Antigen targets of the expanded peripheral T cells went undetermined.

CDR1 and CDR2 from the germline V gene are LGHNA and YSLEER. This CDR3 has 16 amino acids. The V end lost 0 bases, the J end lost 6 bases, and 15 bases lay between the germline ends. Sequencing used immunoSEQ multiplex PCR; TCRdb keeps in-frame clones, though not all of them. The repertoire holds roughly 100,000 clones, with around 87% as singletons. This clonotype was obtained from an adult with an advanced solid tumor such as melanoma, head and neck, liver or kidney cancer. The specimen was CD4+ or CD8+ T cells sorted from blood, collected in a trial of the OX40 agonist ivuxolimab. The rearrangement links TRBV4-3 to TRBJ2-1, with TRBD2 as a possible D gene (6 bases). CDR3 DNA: TGCGCCAGCAGCCAAGATACGACTAGGCAGGCCAATGAGCAGTTCTTC. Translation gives CASSQDTTRQANEQFF.